A selection of T cell receptor beta chains follows, all from one sample in a study of beta chain features in type 1 diabetes. Method: immunoSEQ multiplex PCR; TCRdb's copy keeps in-frame clones and lacks some. The data contain hundreds of thousands of clones, roughly 13% of them singletons. Sequenced material: naive CD4+ T cells from blood. The receptors derive from a man aged 18 to 30 with type 1 diabetes. The CDR3 runs from the conserved cysteine through the conserved F or W.

V gene	J gene	CDR3 protein
TRBV27	TRBJ2-7	CASSQPRLSRVHEQYF
TRBV29-1	TRBJ2-5	CSAGPGGSGLWETQYF
TRBV2	TRBJ1-1	CASSDRTVGTEAFF
TRBV12-5	TRBJ1-5	CASGLGQTDQPQHF
TRBV29-1	TRBJ2-7	CSVGQVSEQYF
TRBV2	TRBJ2-5	CASSDTGVETQYF
TRBV28	TRBJ2-2	CASSLSYRLGELFF
TRBV5-1	TRBJ2-5	CASSLRSGTQETQYF
TRBV6-6	TRBJ1-2	CASSYAVQTVSTF
TRBV2	TRBJ1-2	CASTSYGYTF
TRBV30	TRBJ2-6	CAWRGTGANVLTF
TRBV7-9	TRBJ1-2	CASSLRGGYGYTF
TRBV30	TRBJ2-2	CAWSDKNTGELFF
TRBV19	TRBJ1-5	CASSPKGDQPQHF
TRBV2	TRBJ1-4	CASRDRDEKLFF
TRBV11-2	TRBJ2-1	CASSPSGQYNEQFF
TRBV6-1	TRBJ1-2	CASSGKGAEYGYTF
TRBV7-2	TRBJ2-7	CASSPQGQGSGEQYF
TRBV28	TRBJ1-5	CASSSYDQHF
TRBV6-5	TRBJ2-1	CASSHRWTGNNEQFF
TRBV7-2	TRBJ2-3	CASSLVAYTQYF
TRBV11-2	TRBJ2-2	CASSLETFATGELFF
TRBV9	TRBJ2-3	CASRGDRVTDTQYF
TRBV7-9	TRBJ1-2	CASSSGGYYGYTF
TRBV5-6	TRBJ1-4	CASSFRDTGQAGLFF
TRBV2	TRBJ2-3	CASSPTTDTQYF
TRBV5-1	TRBJ1-2	CASSWDQPGGGYTF
TRBV19	TRBJ2-1	CASSIKTAEQFF
TRBV4-2	TRBJ1-4	CASSQDIVTINEKLFF
TRBV6-5	TRBJ1-2	CASSYGTRYGYTF
TRBV7-7	TRBJ1-1	CASSLRVGGEAFF
TRBV2	TRBJ1-2	CASSVALGGYTF